This T cell receptor (beta chain) was found in a study of glioma-infiltrating T cells after dendritic cell vaccination. This CDR3 is 15 amino acids long. The V gene end was trimmed by 2 bases and the J gene end by 1 base; junction bases not matched to a gene: 2. Germline loops: CDR1 SGHNT, CDR2 YYREEE (reference sequence). Method: immunoSEQ multiplex PCR; TCRdb's copy keeps in-frame clones and lacks some. This repertoire shows roughly 80,000 clones, around 90% found once; its top ten account for approximately 3%. The sample was blood, taken before dendritic cell vaccination. The chain couples TRBV5-4 to TRBJ2-3, with 9 bases lining up with TRBD2. This clonotype originated in a human donor with glioblastoma. CDR3 bases: TGTGCCAGCAGCTTAGAGCGGGGGGGCACAGATACGCAGTATTTT. It encodes CASSLERGGTDTQYF.